Following are 23 T cell receptor beta chains from one sample sequenced in a study of OX40 agonist ivuxolimab in advanced cancers. Libraries were prepared by immunoSEQ multiplex PCR; TCRdb keeps only in-frame clonotypes and omits some of them. The sample has about 100,000 clones; approximately 87% are singletons. Material: CD4+ or CD8+ T cells sorted from blood, obtained in a trial of the OX40 agonist ivuxolimab. These receptors were taken from an adult with an advanced solid tumor such as melanoma, head and neck, liver or kidney cancer.

This clone has a handful of counts. The chain couples TRBV6-6 to TRBJ1-4; no definite D call. The germline V and J ends were trimmed by 2 bases and 0 bases, with 10 bases remaining between them. Germline CDR1 MNHNY, CDR2 SVGAGI (reference sequence). CDR3 length: 16 amino acids. CDR3 coding DNA: TGTGCCAGCAGTTACGGTTTAGGAGCAACTAATGAAAAACTGTTTTTT. Its protein is CASSYGLGATNEKLFF.

The V gene is TRBV18, the J gene TRBJ1-1; D is possibly TRBD1 (5 bases). Looked up from germline, CDR1 is KGHSH and CDR2 is LQKENI. V lost 6 bases, J lost 1 base, and 15 bases lay in between. CDR3 length equals 15 residues. The CDR3 here is CASSQQGVRNTEAFF. CDR3 nucleotides: TGTGCCAGCTCGCAGCAGGGAGTACGGAACACTGAAGCTTTCTTT.

This clone was counted a single time. This chain links TRBV4-1 with TRBJ1-1; D uncertain. The CDR3 sequence is 15 residues long. Germline-derived CDR1 and CDR2 are MGHRA and YSYEKL. Trimming took 0 bases from V and 5 from J, leaving 13 bases between them. The CDR3 here is CASSQDQAGGTEAFF. CDR3 coding DNA: TGCGCCAGCAGCCAAGATCAGGCCGGAGGGACTGAAGCTTTCTTT.

The chain has TRBV29-1 and TRBJ1-2; no clear D gene. Per the germline V gene, CDR1 is SQVTM and CDR2 is ANQGSEA. The CDR3 is made up of 12 amino acids. The V end was cut by 6 bases, the J end by 3 bases, with 11 bases between. The CDR3 sequence is CSVAGRDYGYTF. The DNA for the CDR3 is TGCAGCGTAGCGGGTAGGGACTATGGCTACACCTTC.

The rearrangement uses TRBV5-1 and TRBJ2-5; D is undetermined. V dropped 5 bases and J dropped 5 bases, with 10 bases sitting between them. The CDR3 covers 12 residues. CDR1 and CDR2 from the germline V gene are SGHRS and YFSETQ. This chain's CDR3 is CASRAGVETQYF. CDR3 DNA sequence: TGCGCCAGCAGGGCCGGCGTGGAGACCCAGTACTTC.

J is TRBJ1-4 and V is TRBV6-6; D not resolved. The V end lost 2 bases, the J end lost 3 bases, and 4 bases lay between the germline ends. The CDR3 has 13 amino acids. CDR1 and CDR2 (germline): MNHNY, SVGAGI (reference sequence). The CDR3 coding sequence is TGTGCCAGCAGTTACGGCCCTAATGAAAAACTGTTTTTT. This gives the protein CASSYGPNEKLFF.

The genes are TRBV13 and TRBJ1-1, with no clear D. V shed 3 bases and J shed 1 base, with 6 bases lying between them. There are 13 residues in the CDR3. Germline-derived CDR1 and CDR2 are PRHDT and FYEKMQ (reference sequence). CDR3 nucleotide sequence: TGTGCCAGCAGCTTCCCCCAGAACACTGAAGCTTTCTTT. It specifies CASSFPQNTEAFF.

The chain couples TRBV6-6 to TRBJ1-5, with D possibly matching TRBD1 (5 bases). Trimming pared 7 bases from V and 0 bases from J, leaving 16 bases between. Per the germline V gene, CDR1 is MNHNY and CDR2 is SVGAGI (reference sequence). The CDR3 is made up of 16 amino acids. The CDR3 DNA sequence: TGTGCCAGCACCCAGGGCTATAGTTATAGCAATCAGCCCCAGCATTTT. It is translated as CASTQGYSYSNQPQHF.

The chain employs TRBV9 and TRBJ1-1; D ambiguous. Germline V lookup: CDR1 SGDLS, CDR2 YYNGEE. Trimming took off 4 bases at V and 6 bases at J, with 25 bases between the two ends. CDR3 length: 17 residues. CDR3 sequence: CASSPSSQTSVGAEAFF. In DNA form, the CDR3 reads TGTGCCAGCAGCCCTAGTTCCCAGACATCGGTCGGGGCTGAAGCTTTCTTT.

This clone showed up many times. The rearrangement uses TRBV15 and TRBJ2-1; 7 positions agree with TRBD1. The CDR3 totals 15 residues. With V trimmed by 0 bases and J by 5 bases, 4 bases remained unmatched. Germline V gene sequence: CDR1 LNHNV, CDR2 YYDKDF (reference sequence). The CDR3 DNA reads TGTGCCACCAGCAGAGACAGGGGGTTGGACAATGAGCAGTTCTTC. Translating it yields CATSRDRGLDNEQFF.

The table lists this clone with a count of one. V usage is TRBV29-1 and J usage is TRBJ1-2, with a possible D match to TRBD1 (6 bases). The CDR3 loop spans 15 amino acids. Germline V gene lookup returns CDR1 SQVTM and CDR2 ANQGSEA. V lost 0 bases and J 4 bases, leaving 15 bases between the germline ends. CDR3 loop: CSVEDHLQGRYGYTF. CDR3 sequence (DNA): TGCAGCGTTGAAGATCACCTACAGGGACGCTATGGCTACACCTTC.

The chain carries TRBV6-1 and TRBJ1-5, with a possible D match to TRBD1 (6 bases). The CDR3 has 15 residues. Between the trimmed V and J ends, which lost 10 bases and 0 bases, there was a span of 16 bases. In germline, CDR1 is MNHNS, CDR2 SASEGT. The DNA of the CDR3 is TGTGCCACCCTGGACAGCCCATATAGCAATCAGCCCCAGCATTTT. Its translation: CATLDSPYSNQPQHF.

The rearrangement links TRBV9 to TRBJ1-1; D not resolved. Germline loops: CDR1 SGDLS, CDR2 YYNGEE. The CDR3 runs to 14 residues. V was pared by 4 bases and J by 7 bases, with 17 bases between. The CDR3 DNA is TGTGCCAGCAGCCCAATGAGGCAAAAGGGTGAAGCTTTCTTT. Amino acid sequence: CASSPMRQKGEAFF.

The chain joins TRBV5-4 to TRBJ2-1; 16 bases agree with TRBD2. This CDR3 is built from 16 residues. V dropped 2 bases and J dropped 9; count of bases not matched to a gene: 5. Per germline, CDR1 SGHNT and CDR2 YYREEE (reference sequence). CDR3 protein: CASSFGTSGRDGEQFF. The CDR3 DNA is TGTGCCAGCAGCTTCGGGACTAGCGGGAGGGATGGTGAGCAGTTCTTC. Using reference TRBV5-4 and TRBJ2-1 for the parts outside the CDR3, the full variable domain is ETGVTQSPTHLIKTRGQQVTLRCSSQSGHNTVSWYQQALGQGPQFIFQYYREEENGRGNFPPRFSGLQFPNYSSELNVNALELDDSALYLCASSFGTSGRDGEQFFGPGTRLTVL.

This chain uses TRBV7-6 with TRBJ2-1; 8 bases agree with TRBD1. V shed 3 bases, J shed 10 bases, and the junction held 11 bases outside the gene matches. The CDR3 extends over 15 amino acids. Germline values: CDR1 SGHVS, CDR2 FNYEAQ. CDR3 residues: CASSFDRGAIKEQFF. CDR3 DNA: TGTGCCAGCAGCTTCGACAGGGGTGCGATCAAAGAGCAGTTCTTC. Variable domain in full (rest from reference TRBV7-6 and TRBJ2-1): GAGVSQSPRYKVTKRGQDVALRCDPISGHVSLYWYRQALGQGPEFLTYFNYEAQQDKSGLPNDRFSAERPEGSISTLTIQRTEQRDSAMYRCASSFDRGAIKEQFFGPGTRLTVL.

The table lists this clone with a count of one. The rearrangement links TRBV6-5 to TRBJ2-7; D not resolved. The germline V gene encodes CDR1 MNHEY and CDR2 SVGAGI. The CDR3 runs 13 residues. V was cut by 4 bases and J by 0 bases, with 7 bases left in between. The CDR3 sequence: CASSLWDSYEQYF. The CDR3 DNA is TGTGCCAGCAGTTTGTGGGACTCCTACGAGCAGTACTTC.

Here the CDR3 reads CASSPGKGRLRYGYTF. CDR3 DNA sequence: TGTGCCAGCAGTCCGGGTAAAGGGCGATTGCGCTATGGCTACACCTTC. The chain has TRBV27 and TRBJ1-2; no reliable D call. The CDR3 contains 16 residues. Germline CDR1 is MNHEY and CDR2 is SMNVEV (reference sequence). The V end lost 5 bases, the J end lost 4 bases, and 20 bases lay between the germline ends.

This chain uses TRBV18 with TRBJ2-1, with 9 bases that match TRBD2. The CDR3 runs to 14 residues. CDR1 is KGHSH and CDR2 is LQKENI in the germline V gene. V lost 3 bases and J lost 8; bases outside the gene matches: 5. The DNA of the CDR3 is TGTGCCAGCTCACCGAGCGGGGGGAACGATGAGCAGTTCTTC. Translated, it gives CASSPSGGNDEQFF.

The J gene is TRBJ2-3, the V gene TRBV18; no firm D call. From germline, CDR1 is KGHSH and CDR2 LQKENI. This CDR3 comprises 13 residues. V was clipped by 3 bases and J by 2 bases, with 6 bases between them. CDR3 DNA: TGTGCCAGCTCACCCCGGACCACAGATACGCAGTATTTT. Translation: CASSPRTTDTQYF.

J is TRBJ2-7 and V is TRBV5-1; 13 positions agree with TRBD2. Germline-derived CDR1 and CDR2 are SGHRS and YFSETQ. CDR3 length equals 15 residues. Losses at the gene ends were 4 bases for V and 4 bases for J; bases not matched to a gene: 5. CDR3 residues: CASSPTSGGAYEQYF. The CDR3 DNA follows: TGCGCCAGCAGCCCCACTAGCGGGGGGGCTTACGAGCAGTACTTC.

V and J are TRBV5-1 and TRBJ2-5; 9 nucleotides agree with TRBD1. The CDR3 extends over 13 amino acids. Germline trimming cut 3 bases from V and 5 bases from J; bases unmatched to any gene: 2. Germline V gene data show CDR1 as SGHRS and CDR2 as YFSETQ. DNA of the CDR3: TGCGCCAGCAGCTCGGGACAGGGTGAGACCCAGTACTTC. This codes for CASSSGQGETQYF.

For the CDR3, the DNA is TGTGCCAGCAGCCCTAGTGGAGGCAGGGCGAACACTGAAGCTTTCTTT. Amino acids: CASSPSGGRANTEAFF. V usage is TRBV7-2 and J usage is TRBJ1-1; a possible D gene is TRBD1 (5 bases). The V gene lost 5 bases and the J gene lost 1 base, with 17 bases spanning the gap. CDR1 is SGHTA, CDR2 FQGNSA, per germline. This CDR3 has 16 amino acids.

The CDR3 is CASSHTGTTYEQYF. The CDR3 DNA reads TGTGCCAGCAGTCATACCGGGACAACCTACGAGCAGTACTTC. The chain links TRBV6-1 to TRBJ2-5, with D possibly TRBD1 on 6 matching bases. The J call may be incorrect, as the DNA end agrees better with TRBJ2-7. This CDR3 is 14 amino acids long. Germline CDR1 and CDR2: MNHNS and SASEGT.